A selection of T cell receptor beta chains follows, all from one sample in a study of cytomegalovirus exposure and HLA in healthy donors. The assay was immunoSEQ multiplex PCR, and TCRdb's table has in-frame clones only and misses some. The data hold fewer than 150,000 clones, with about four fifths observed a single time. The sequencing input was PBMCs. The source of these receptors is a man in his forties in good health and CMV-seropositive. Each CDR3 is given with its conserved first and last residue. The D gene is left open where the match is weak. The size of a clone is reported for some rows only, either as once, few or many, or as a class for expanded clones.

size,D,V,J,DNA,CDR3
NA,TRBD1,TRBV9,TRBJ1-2,TGTGCCAGCAGCGTAGCCTATACAGGGGCCCACACGGGCTACACCTTC,CASSVAYTGAHTGYTF
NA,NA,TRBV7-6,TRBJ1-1,TGTGCTAGCAGTTCTTCCCGGGATATTACGAACACTGAAGCTTTCTTT,CASSSSRDITNTEAFF
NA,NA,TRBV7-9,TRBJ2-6,TGTGCCAGCAGCTTAGGTCGGATAAAACAGAGCTCTGGGGCCAACGTCCTGACTTTC,CASSLGRIKQSSGANVLTF
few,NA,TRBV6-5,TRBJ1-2,TGTGCCAGCAGTTACTCGGTACAGAACTATGGCTACACCTTC,CASSYSVQNYGYTF
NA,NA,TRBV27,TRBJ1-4,TGTGCCAGCAGTCCGATACAGGGAAATGGAAAACTGTTTTTT,CASSPIQGNGKLFF
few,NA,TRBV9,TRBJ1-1,TGTGCCAGCAGCGGCCTACAGGGGAACACTGAAGCTTTCTTT,CASSGLQGNTEAFF
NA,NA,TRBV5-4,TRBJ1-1,TGTGCCAGCAGTCCGAGGGCGGACAGGAACACTGAAGCTTTCTTT,CASSPRADRNTEAFF
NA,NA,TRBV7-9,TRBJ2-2,TGTGCCAGCAGCTTACGACACCTAAACACCGGGGAGCTGTTTTTT,CASSLRHLNTGELFF
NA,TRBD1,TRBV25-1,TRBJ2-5,TGTGCCAGCAGTGAAGACAGGGGTCGAAAGTTTCAGACCCAGTACTTC,CASSEDRGRKFQTQYF
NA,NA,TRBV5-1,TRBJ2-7,TGCGCCAGCAGGTTAACAGGAGAAGCCTACGAGCAGTACTTC,CASRLTGEAYEQYF
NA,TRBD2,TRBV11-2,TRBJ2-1,TGTGCCAGCAGCGATTTTCTAGGACTAGCGGGATACAATGAGCAGTTCTTC,CASSDFLGLAGYNEQFF
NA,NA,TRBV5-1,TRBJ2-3,TGCGCCAGCAGCTTGGGCGGGGGCCTAGGCACTAGCACAGATACGCAGTATTTT,CASSLGGGLGTSTDTQYF
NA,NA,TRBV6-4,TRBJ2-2,TGTGCCAGCAGTGGGCAGGGCGGCGGGGAGCTGTTTTTT,CASSGQGGGELFF
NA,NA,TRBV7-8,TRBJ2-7,TGTGCCAGCAGCCCGGACAGTTCCTACGAGCAGTACTTC,CASSPDSSYEQYF
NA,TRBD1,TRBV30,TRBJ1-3,TGTGCCTGGAGTATCAGACAGGGGGCATTAGGAAACACCATATATTTT,CAWSIRQGALGNTIYF
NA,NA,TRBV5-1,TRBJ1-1,TGCGCCAGCAGCGGCGGAACTCTGAACACTGAAGCTTTCTTT,CASSGGTLNTEAFF
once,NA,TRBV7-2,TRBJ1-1,TGTGCCAGCAGCCTAGTAGCGAGGTGGAACACTGAAGCTTTCTTT,CASSLVARWNTEAFF
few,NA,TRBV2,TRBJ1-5,TGTGCCAGCATGGAGAATCCAGGGGCGGATCAGCCCCAGCATTTT,CASMENPGADQPQHF
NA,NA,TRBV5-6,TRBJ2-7,TGTGCCAGCAGCTCCGGACAGCCCTACGAGCAGTACTTC,CASSSGQPYEQYF
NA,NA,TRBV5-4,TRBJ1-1,TGTGCCAGCAGCTTGACAAACACTGAAGCTTTCTTT,CASSLTNTEAFF
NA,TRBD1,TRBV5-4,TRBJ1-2,TGTGCCAGCAGTCCGGGGACAGGCGACTATGGCTACACCTTC,CASSPGTGDYGYTF
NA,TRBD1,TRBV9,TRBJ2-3,TGTGCCAGCGGGACAGGGCATAGCACAGATACGCAGTATTTT,CASGTGHSTDTQYF
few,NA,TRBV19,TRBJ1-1,TGTGCCAGTAGTGAATCGCGAGCTTTCTTT,CASSESRAFF
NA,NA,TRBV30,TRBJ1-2,TGTGCCTGGAGTGCTGGGTCGGCCGGGAGATATGGCTACACCTTC,CAWSAGSAGRYGYTF
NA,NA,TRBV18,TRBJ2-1,TGTGCCAGCTCACCACGTCGACAGAACAATGAGCAGTTCTTC,CASSPRRQNNEQFF
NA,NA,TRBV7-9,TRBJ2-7,TGTGCCAGCAGCTTTGGGGCAGGGGCCGGTGAGCAGTACTTC,CASSFGAGAGEQYF
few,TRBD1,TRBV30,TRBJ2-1,TGTGCCTGGAGGAAGCCGGCAGGGGGCTGGGCACGCAATGAGCAGTTCTTC,CAWRKPAGGWARNEQFF
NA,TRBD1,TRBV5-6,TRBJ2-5,TGTGCCAGCAGCTCCGGACAGGGTGGGGAGACCCAGTACTTC,CASSSGQGGETQYF
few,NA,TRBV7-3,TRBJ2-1,TGTGCCAGCAGCCCTGACAGCAGCGCCTACAATGAGCAGTTCTTC,CASSPDSSAYNEQFF
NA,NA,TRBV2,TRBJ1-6,TGTGCCAGCAGTGAATTGCCCAGATCGGGGTATAATTCACCCCTCCACTTT,CASSELPRSGYNSPLHF
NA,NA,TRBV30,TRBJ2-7,TGTGCCTGGAATATCGATCGGTACTACGAGCAGTACTTC,CAWNIDRYYEQYF
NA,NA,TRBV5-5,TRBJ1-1,TGTGCCAGCAGCTTATACAGTGAAGCTTTCTTT,CASSLYSEAFF
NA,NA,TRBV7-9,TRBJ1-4,TGTGCCAGCAGGGGCGTTGGGGCGAGAACTGAAAAACTGTTTTTT,CASRGVGARTEKLFF
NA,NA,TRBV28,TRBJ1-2,TGTGCCAGCAGTTTAGTTGAGGGATCCGATGGCTACACCTTC,CASSLVEGSDGYTF
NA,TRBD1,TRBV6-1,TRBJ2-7,TGTGCCAGCAGATATACTGGGGACAGAAACTACGAGCAGTACTTC,CASRYTGDRNYEQYF
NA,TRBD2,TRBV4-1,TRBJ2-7,TGCGCCAGCAGCCAAGAGGCTAGCGGGAGCTCCTACGAGCAGTACTTC,CASSQEASGSSYEQYF
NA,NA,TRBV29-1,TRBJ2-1,TGCAGCGTTCAGGGGCTGGGAAGCTCCTACAATGAGCAGTTCTTC,CSVQGLGSSYNEQFF
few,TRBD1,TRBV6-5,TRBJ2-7,TGTGCCAGCAGTTACTCTGCACAGGGGTTCGAGCAGTACTTC,CASSYSAQGFEQYF
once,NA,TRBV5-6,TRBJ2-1,TGTGCCAGCAGCTCCCGCCGGGGGACGGTCAATGAGCAGTTCTTC,CASSSRRGTVNEQFF
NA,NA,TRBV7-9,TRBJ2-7,TGTGCCAGCAGCCCGCGGGGATTAAGCTCCTACGAGCAGTACTTC,CASSPRGLSSYEQYF
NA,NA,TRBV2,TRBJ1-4,TGTGCCAGCAGGTTCCAGCGTGCAACTAATGAAAAACTGTTTTTT,CASRFQRATNEKLFF
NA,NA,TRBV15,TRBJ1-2,TGTGCCACCAGCAGACCTCCACCCAGGGCAGTTAAATATGGCTACACCTTC,CATSRPPPRAVKYGYTF
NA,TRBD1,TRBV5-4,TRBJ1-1,TGTGCCAGCAGCTCACCCGGGACAGGGCCCACTGAAGCTTTCTTT,CASSSPGTGPTEAFF
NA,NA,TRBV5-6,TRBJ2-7,TGTGCCAGCAGCTTGGGTGGTGCGAGCTACGAGCAGTACTTC,CASSLGGASYEQYF
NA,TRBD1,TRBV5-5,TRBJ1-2,TGTGCCAGCAGCTTTCGACAGGGGACCGGCTACACCTTC,CASSFRQGTGYTF
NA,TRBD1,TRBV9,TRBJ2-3,TGTGCCAGCAGCGTCCAGGGGGACACCACAGATACGCAGTATTTT,CASSVQGDTTDTQYF
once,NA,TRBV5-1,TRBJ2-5,TGCGCCAGCAGCTTGGCCGGGCTAGCGTTTCAAGAGACCCAGTACTTC,CASSLAGLAFQETQYF
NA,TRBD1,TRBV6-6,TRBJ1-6,TGTGCCACCCTGACAACAGGGGGCGTTTCTTCACCCCTCCACTTT,CATLTTGGVSSPLHF
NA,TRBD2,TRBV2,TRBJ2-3,TGTGCCAGCAGTGAACTAGCGGGAGTAACAGATACGCAGTATTTT,CASSELAGVTDTQYF
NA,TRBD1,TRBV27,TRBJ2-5,TGTGCCAGCAGTTTATGGGGACAGGGGCCCCAAGAGACCCAGTACTTC,CASSLWGQGPQETQYF
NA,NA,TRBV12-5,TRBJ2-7,TGTGCTAGTGGTTTGGTAACCGGGACTTTCTCCTACGAGCAGTACTTC,CASGLVTGTFSYEQYF
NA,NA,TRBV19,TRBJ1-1,TGTGCCAGTAGTATCGCAGGTCCTGGAAGGTGGGCTTTCTTT,CASSIAGPGRWAFF
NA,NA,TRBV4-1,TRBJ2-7,TGCGCCAGCAGCCAAGTAGCTGGAGGACTTAGGTTCGGCGAGCAGTACTTC,CASSQVAGGLRFGEQYF
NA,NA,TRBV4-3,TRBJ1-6,TGCGCCAGCAGCCAGGAGACAGCTGTGAATTCACCCCTCCACTTT,CASSQETAVNSPLHF
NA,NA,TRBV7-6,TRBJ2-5,TGTGCCAGCGAAAAGCGTGTCGGGGAGACCCAGTACTTC,CASEKRVGETQYF
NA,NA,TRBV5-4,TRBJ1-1,TGTGCCAGCAGCCCCAGGGGCGCGGCGACTGAAGCTTTCTTT,CASSPRGAATEAFF
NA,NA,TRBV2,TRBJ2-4,TGTGCAGCATCATATAGTAACATTCAGTACTTC,CAASYSNIQYF
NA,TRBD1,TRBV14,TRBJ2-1,TGTGCCAGCAGCTACCGGGACAGCTCCTACAATGAGCAGTTCTTC,CASSYRDSSYNEQFF
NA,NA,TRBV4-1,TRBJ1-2,TGCGCCAGCAGCTCCCAACAGGGTATCTATGGCTACACCTTC,CASSSQQGIYGYTF
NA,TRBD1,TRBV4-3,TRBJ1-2,TGCGCCAGCAGCCAAGATTGGGACAGGGAGGATGGCTACACCTTC,CASSQDWDREDGYTF